This record concerns one TCR beta chain sequence. Its antigen is currently unknown. Focal radiation and CTLA-4 blockade (ipilimumab) were tested in chemo-refractory metastatic non-small-cell lung cancer patients. The data were obtained in a study of radiotherapy plus CTLA-4 blockade in lung cancer. As for the study in general: Across the patients, objective responses occurred in approximately 20%, and disease control in roughly 30%.

Germline V gene lookup returns CDR1 SGHRS and CDR2 YFSETQ. The CDR3 consists of 13 residues. Trimming removed 4 bases at V and 8 bases at J, with 15 bases between. Study findings and constraints: Some TCR clones had been derived from tumors. These clones expanded in peripheral blood after radiotherapy plus ipilimumab.

The repertoire was sequenced with immunoSEQ multiplex PCR; TCRdb's copy has only in-frame clones and lacks some. This sample has fewer than 40,000 clones; more than 70% occur once, and the top ten carry around 22%. This TCR derives from a human donor with non-small cell lung cancer that progressed on radiotherapy plus ipilimumab. The sequencing used peripheral blood, collected from a patient treated with radiotherapy plus ipilimumab. V and J are TRBV5-1 and TRBJ1-1, with a weak D call TRBD1 (5 bases). The CDR3 DNA reads as TGCGCCAGCAGCCCATTCGGGGGGGGAGAAGCTTTCTTT. This codes for CASSPFGGGEAFF.